The 8 T cell receptor beta chains below come from one sample, sequenced in a study of blood T cell repertoires in COVID-19. Using immunoSEQ multiplex PCR, the repertoire was profiled, and TCRdb retains in-frame clones only, with some absent. The repertoire holds roughly 100,000 clones, approximately 76% seen once, with 6% to 8.5% in the top ten. The material sequenced was peripheral blood. These receptors were obtained from a man between 70 and 80 years old with acute or convalescent COVID-19.

This clone was picked up a small number of times. V gene TRBV19 combines with J gene TRBJ2-4, with 7 nucleotides matching TRBD2. The CDR3 sequence is 17 residues long. CDR1 and CDR2 (germline): LNHDA, SQIVND (reference sequence). V lost 0 bases to trimming and J lost 5 bases; unmatched junction nucleotides: 10. The CDR3 reads CASSIDRGTSGENIQYF. The CDR3 coding sequence is TGTGCCAGTAGTATAGATAGAGGGACGAGCGGGGAAAACATTCAGTACTTC.

The table lists this clone with a few counts. The chain joins TRBV5-1 to TRBJ2-6; 7 bases line up with TRBD1. This CDR3 contains 15 residues. Germline V gene sequence: CDR1 SGHRS, CDR2 YFSETQ. The ends lost 4 bases at V and 2 bases at J; junction bases unmatched: 3. CDR3 sequence: CASSQTGTGANVLTF. The CDR3 nucleotides are TGCGCCAGCAGCCAGACAGGGACTGGGGCCAACGTCCTGACTTTC.

CDR3 nucleotide sequence: TGTGCCAGCAGCCAAGACCTCGGGACTGGTAAAACCAATGAGCAGTTCTTC. It codes for CASSQDLGTGKTNEQFF. The chain employs TRBV4-2 and TRBJ2-1; TRBD2 might be the D (6 bases). Germline V CDR1 and CDR2: LGHNA, YNFKEQ. The length of the CDR3 is 17 residues. Trimming pared 0 bases from V and 6 bases from J, leaving 18 bases between.

The chain carries TRBV23-1 and TRBJ1-2, with unresolved D. Being an ORF, TRBV23-1 has a function that is uncertain. Trimming cost V 5 bases and J 8 bases, with 15 bases left between them. The CDR3 length is 13 residues. The CDR3 DNA reads as TGCGCCAGCAGTGAAGAAAGTCCCTACGGCTACACCTTC. This gives the protein CASSEESPYGYTF.

This clone has at least ten counts. The V gene is TRBV10-2, the J gene TRBJ2-2, with 7 bases fitting TRBD1. V trimming: 6 bases; J trimming: 3 bases; junction bases outside the gene matches: 10. CDR3 length equals 16 residues. Germline CDR1 reads WSHSY; CDR2 reads SAAADI. The CDR3 reads CASRGGKDSYTGELFF. The CDR3 DNA follows: TGCGCCAGCAGAGGGGGCAAGGACAGCTACACCGGGGAGCTGTTTTTT.

The chain joins TRBV7-2 to TRBJ1-2; 9 positions agree with TRBD1. V trimming: 0 bases; J trimming: 6 bases; junction bases outside the gene matches: 5. The CDR3 is made up of 15 amino acids. In germline, CDR1 is SGHTA, CDR2 FQGNSA. The chain's CDR3 is CASSLAPRQGDGYTF. The CDR3 DNA reads as TGTGCCAGCAGCTTAGCCCCAAGACAGGGGGATGGCTACACCTTC.

This clone was found a few times. The chain is built from TRBV5-1 and TRBJ2-7; maybe TRBD2 (6 bases). The CDR3 has 14 amino acids. V dropped 1 base and J dropped 1 base, with 9 bases sitting between them. The germline gives CDR1 SGHRS, CDR2 YFSETQ. CDR3 in amino acids: CASSLTGVSYEQYF. The CDR3 DNA follows: TGCGCCAGCAGCTTGACGGGAGTTTCCTACGAGCAGTACTTC.

V usage is TRBV7-9 and J usage is TRBJ2-3; 9 bases line up with TRBD1. Germline values: CDR1 SEHNR, CDR2 FQNEAQ (reference sequence). The CDR3 length is 15 residues. V was pared by 4 bases and J by 5 bases, with 7 bases of the junction left unmatched. CDR3 sequence reads: CASSWGQGGGDTQYF. For the CDR3, the DNA is TGTGCCAGCAGCTGGGGACAGGGAGGGGGAGATACGCAGTATTTT.